The 18 T cell receptor beta chains below come from one sample, sequenced in a study of blood T cells in healthy people across ages. The second PCR ran about 6 to 12 cycles with a sample-barcoded 5' primer and J-beta primers. TCRdb re-called the 5' RACE reads through MiXCR, storing one row per CDR3 protein. The table has 710,000 or so distinct CDR3 sequences, over 20% seen once. The sample was blood. These receptors were collected from a man between 70 and 80 years old in good health.

This clonotype has more than one count but fewer than ten. The chain couples TRBV7-2 to TRBJ1-5; D gene uncertain. CDR3 size: 14 residues. Germline V CDR1 and CDR2: SGHTA, FQGNSA. Trimming took 4 bases from V and 4 from J, leaving 11 bases between them. CDR3 loop: CASSSLTRNQPQHF. The CDR3, as DNA: TGTGCCAGCAGCTCATTGACCCGAAATCAGCCCCAGCATTTT.

This clonotype has a handful of counts. The CDR3, as DNA: TGTGCCAGCAGTGAAGCTCACGTAGCAGAGCAGTACTTC. Residues: CASSEAHVAEQYF. The chain recombines TRBV2 with TRBJ2-7, with D hard to call. Germline loops: CDR1 SNHLY, CDR2 FYNNEI. The V gene lost 0 bases and the J gene lost 7 bases, with 10 bases spanning the gap. The CDR3 sequence is 13 residues long.

The genes are TRBV12-3 or TRBV12-4 and TRBJ2-3, with D possibly matching TRBD1 (5 bases). The germline V and J ends were trimmed by 1 base and 5 bases, with 10 bases remaining between them. The CDR3 covers 14 residues. Here the CDR3 DNA reads TGTGCCAGCAGTTTAGATAGGACAATAGATACGCAGTATTTT. Translation: CASSLDRTIDTQYF.

The CDR3, as DNA: TGTGCCAGCAATGTCCCGCTCAACCCCTACGAGCAGTACTTC. Translated, it gives CASNVPLNPYEQYF. The chain is built from TRBV2 and TRBJ2-1; D gene uncertain. With the DNA end fitting TRBJ2-7 better, the J assignment may be wrong. This CDR3 region has 14 residues. Germline CDR1 is SNHLY and CDR2 is FYNNEI.

This clonotype was counted only a few times. The V call is TRBV19, the J call TRBJ2-5; no firm D call. The end of the DNA aligns better with TRBJ2-1, so the J call may be wrong. The CDR3 is made up of 14 amino acids. CDR1 is LNHDA, CDR2 SQIVND, per germline (reference sequence). The CDR3 sequence: CASSTIGPGIEQFF. CDR3 bases: TGTGCCAGTAGTACTATCGGGCCCGGTATCGAGCAGTTCTTC.

J is TRBJ2-5 and V is TRBV20-1; D may be TRBD1 (6 bases). The CDR3 runs to 12 residues. Trimming cost V 5 bases and J 5 bases, with 12 bases left between them. CDR1 and CDR2 from the germline V gene are DFQATT and SNEGSKA (reference sequence). DNA for the CDR3: TGCAGTGCTCAGCAGGGGTTGGAGACCCAGTACTTC. Translating it yields CSAQQGLETQYF.

The chain is built from TRBV12-3 or TRBV12-4 and TRBJ2-7; either TRBD1 or TRBD2 may fit D (5 bases each). The end of the DNA fits TRBJ2-1 better, so the J call may be wrong. The CDR3 sequence is 14 residues long. CDR3 sequence: CASTRGQANNEQFF. The CDR3 nucleotides read TGTGCCAGCACCCGGGGCCAGGCCAACAATGAGCAGTTCTTC.

This clonotype was seen repeatedly, ten times or more. V gene TRBV28 combines with J gene TRBJ2-6, with unresolved D. This CDR3 is 14 amino acids long. Trimming took 6 bases from V and 0 from J, leaving 6 bases between them. Germline assignment: CDR1 MDHEN and CDR2 SYDVKM. The CDR3 DNA sequence: TGTGCCAGCAGCACCTTCTCTGGGGCCAACGTCCTGACTTTC. Its protein product is CASSTFSGANVLTF.

This chain uses TRBV12-3 or TRBV12-4 with TRBJ2-7; 7 bases map to TRBD1. The junction had 8 bases not matched to a gene; V was cut back by 4 bases and J by 5 bases. The CDR3 extends over 14 amino acids. The CDR3 region has the DNA TGTGCCAGCAGTTACAACAGGGGCGTGGACGAGCAGTACTTC. This gives the protein CASSYNRGVDEQYF.

About this clonotype itself: The junction departs from germline at one end; a sequencing error may be responsible. The genes are TRBV2 and TRBJ2-7; 8 bases are shared with TRBD1. CDR1 SNHLY and CDR2 FYNNEI come from the germline V gene. The length of the CDR3 is 15 residues. Written as DNA, the CDR3 is TGTGCCAGCCTTGACAGGGGTAAATCCTCCAACGAGCAGTACTTC. Translating gives CASLDRGKSSNEQYF.

This clonotype appeared many times. This rearrangement joins TRBV5-1 to TRBJ1-1; the D gene is possibly TRBD1 (5 bases). The germline V gene has CDR1 SGHRS and CDR2 YFSETQ. The CDR3 is made up of 12 amino acids. The germline V and J ends were trimmed by 1 base and 11 bases, with 12 bases remaining between them. The CDR3 loop reads CASSLTEKGAFF. As DNA, the CDR3 is TGCGCCAGCAGCTTGACCGAAAAGGGGGCTTTCTTT.

The chain has TRBV14 and TRBJ1-2, with unresolved D. V lost 1 base and J 0 bases, leaving 6 bases between the germline ends. CDR3 length: 14 amino acids. CDR1 and CDR2 (germline): SGHDN, FVKESK. CDR3 amino acids: CASSQGPANYGYTF. The CDR3 region has the DNA TGTGCCAGCAGCCAAGGGCCGGCTAACTATGGCTACACCTTC.

The V and J genes are TRBV24-1 and TRBJ1-4, with D possibly TRBD1 on 6 matching bases. With 4 bases removed from V and 7 bases from J, the gap between germline ends came to 15 bases. Germline CDR1 KGHDR, CDR2 SFDVKD. CDR3 size: 15 residues. The CDR3 spells CATSETGTFPEKLFF. CDR3 nucleotides: TGTGCCACCAGTGAGACCGGGACATTCCCTGAAAAACTGTTTTTT.

The rearrangement joins TRBV28 to TRBJ2-7; the D gene is possibly TRBD2 (6 bases). In germline, CDR1 is MDHEN, CDR2 SYDVKM. The length of the CDR3 is 14 residues. V lost 6 bases and J lost 2, with 14 bases in between. CDR3 residues: CASSHRDSPYEQYF. The CDR3 DNA reads as TGTGCCAGCAGCCACCGGGACTCCCCCTACGAGCAGTACTTC.

This clonotype was observed many times. The chain employs TRBV12-3 or TRBV12-4 and TRBJ2-2; D is uncertain. This CDR3 region has 14 residues. Trimming took 6 bases from V and 4 from J, leaving 12 bases between them. CDR3 protein: CASSLKALTGELFF. The CDR3 DNA reads as TGTGCCAGCAGCCTGAAGGCCCTCACCGGGGAGCTGTTTTTT.

The V call is TRBV5-1, the J call TRBJ1-1; possibly TRBD1 for D (6 bases). CDR3 length: 15 amino acids. CDR1 and CDR2 (germline): SGHRS, YFSETQ. The ends were cut back, 3 bases at V and 2 bases at J, with 14 bases in the middle. The CDR3 sequence: CASSSPDSPNTEAFF. The CDR3 DNA reads TGCGCCAGCAGCTCTCCGGACAGCCCAAACACTGAAGCTTTCTTT. The whole variable domain, filled in from reference TRBV5-1 and TRBJ1-1, reads KAGVTQTPRYLIKTRGQQVTLSCSPISGHRSVSWYQQTPGQGLQFLFEYFSETQRNKGNFPGRFSGRQFSNSRSEMNVSTLELGDSALYLCASSSPDSPNTEAFFGQGTRLTVV.

This clonotype was seen repeatedly, ten times or more. The rearrangement joins TRBV10-2 to TRBJ2-7, with a possible D match to TRBD1 (5 bases). The germline V gene encodes CDR1 WSHSY and CDR2 SAAADI. CDR3 length equals 14 residues. Trimming stripped 6 bases from V and 3 bases from J, with 15 bases between. CDR3 nucleotide sequence: TGCGCCAGCAGCCGCGGTGACAGAAGCTACGAGCAGTACGTC. Protein product: CASSRGDRSYEQYV.

This chain links TRBV6-1 with TRBJ2-2; 9 nucleotides align to TRBD2. V dropped 6 bases and J dropped 5; count of bases not matched to a gene: 7. CDR3 length: 15 amino acids. Germline CDR1 MNHNS, CDR2 SASEGT. This chain's CDR3 is CASRELAGGTGELFF. CDR3 nucleotide sequence: TGTGCCAGCAGGGAACTAGCGGGTGGGACCGGGGAGCTGTTTTTT.